A selection of T cell receptor beta chains follows, all from one sample in a study of T cells after yellow fever vaccination. TCRdb re-called the 5' RACE reads with MiXCR, one entry per CDR3 protein. Here the sample spans about 340,000 distinct CDR3 sequences, 3% to 4.5% being singletons. The sequenced sample was PBMCs, obtained 5 days after the yellow fever booster vaccination. The receptors here all came from a man between 18 and 29 years old who received the YFV17D yellow fever vaccine. Each CDR3 is given with its conserved first and last residue. The order of the fields is clone size, J gene, V gene, D gene, CDR3 DNA, CDR3 protein. A D gene is named only where the DNA matches it firmly. Expanded clones get a size class; other rows say once, few or many, or leave the size out.

-	TRBJ2-2	TRBV4-3	-	TGCGCCAGCAGCTCGGAGGGAGGACAGAACACCGGGGAGCTGTTTTTT	CASSSEGGQNTGELFF
-	TRBJ2-3	TRBV18	TRBD2	TGTGCCAGCTCACGAACTAGCGGGGGACCAACAGATACGCAGTATTTT	CASSRTSGGPTDTQYF
few	TRBJ1-4	TRBV4-1	-	TGCGCCAGCAGCCATCCCCTCAGAGGGGCTGTGGAAAAACTGTTTTTT	CASSHPLRGAVEKLFF
many	TRBJ2-3	TRBV10-3	TRBD1	TGTGCCATCATGAGAACAGGGGGCGTGGGAGATACGCAGTATTTT	CAIMRTGGVGDTQYF
many	TRBJ1-3	TRBV4-3	TRBD1	TGCGCCAGCAGCCAAGTTCCCCGGACAGGGAGGGCCTCTGGAAACACCATATATTTT	CASSQVPRTGRASGNTIYF
-	TRBJ2-3	TRBV30	-	TGTGCCTGGAGATGGGCGGGAAGCACAGATACGCAGTATTTT	CAWRWAGSTDTQYF
-	TRBJ1-4	TRBV20-1	-	TGCAGTGCTTCTCCGGGGGCAGATAATGAAAAACTGTTTTTT	CSASPGADNEKLFF
few	TRBJ2-4	TRBV30	-	TGTGCCTGGGGGGGTTTTGGAAACATTCAGTACTTC	CAWGGFGNIQYF
many	TRBJ1-4	TRBV28	TRBD1	TGTGCCAGCAGTTTATGGGGGACAGCAACTAATGAAAAACTGTTTTTT	CASSLWGTATNEKLFF
-	TRBJ2-1	TRBV7-9	-	TGTGCCAGCAGCTTAAGGGCCCCTGAGAAGTATGAGCAGTTCTTC	CASSLRAPEKYEQFF
many	TRBJ1-4	TRBV12-3/TRBV12-4	TRBD1	TGTGCCAGCAGTTTACTGGAGGGGGCAGGAGATGAAAAACTGTTTTTT	CASSLLEGAGDEKLFF
many	TRBJ2-7	TRBV20-1	TRBD1	TGCAGTGCTACCTCGGGACAGGGTCCCAACGAGCAGTACTTC	CSATSGQGPNEQYF
-	TRBJ2-1	TRBV4-3	TRBD2	TGCGCCAGCAGCCGGGGGGCCGGGCGGGGGGACAATGAGCAGTTCTTC	CASSRGAGRGDNEQFF
many	TRBJ1-1	TRBV5-1	TRBD1	TGCGCCAGCAGCCGCACTCCGGGACAGCCGAACACTGAAGCTTTCTTT	CASSRTPGQPNTEAFF
few	TRBJ2-5	TRBV10-3	-	TGTGCCATCAGTGGTGGGAGCTCCGGAGAGACCCAGTACTTC	CAISGGSSGETQYF
many	TRBJ2-1	TRBV6-5	-	TGTGCCAGCAGTTCGCGGACATACCCCGGCAATGAGCAGTTCTTC	CASSSRTYPGNEQFF
few	TRBJ2-1	TRBV11-2	TRBD2	TGTGCCAGCAGCCCCGGGACTAGCGGGCTCAATGAGCAGTTCTTC	CASSPGTSGLNEQFF
-	TRBJ2-7	TRBV15	-	TGTGCCACCAGCAGAGATCGGCAGACCTACGAGCAGTACTTC	CATSRDRQTYEQYF
-	TRBJ2-1	TRBV9	TRBD1	TGTGCCAGCAGCGCCGGACAGGGGCAGACTGAGCAGTTCTTC	CASSAGQGQTEQFF
few	TRBJ2-3	TRBV18	TRBD2	TGTGCCAGCTCACCCCTCGGGCGGGGGAGCACAGATACGCAGTATTTT	CASSPLGRGSTDTQYF
-	TRBJ1-2	TRBV20-1	-	TGCAGTGCTACACCGGGATCCCTCAAGAACTCCTATGGCTACACCTTC	CSATPGSLKNSYGYTF
-	TRBJ2-2	TRBV21-1	-	TGTGCCAAGGGACAGGGGGAGCGCCGAACCGGGGAGCTGTTTTTT	CAKGQGERRTGELFF